This record covers a single T cell receptor beta chain. The CDR3 runs to 13 residues. Between the trimmed V and J ends, which lost 3 bases and 8 bases, there was a span of 13 bases. The germline gives CDR1 DFQATT, CDR2 SNEGSKA (reference sequence). This entry is derived from a study of blood T cell repertoires in COVID-19. Here immunoSEQ multiplex PCR was the method, and the copy in TCRdb shows in-frame clones only, minus some. In the table there are 100,000 to 150,000 clones, under 90% of which are singletons. J is TRBJ1-4 and V is TRBV20-1, with D possibly being TRBD1 (6 bases). Sequencing input: peripheral blood. This clonotype was obtained from a woman in her fifties or sixties with acute or convalescent COVID-19. CDR3 coding DNA: TGCAGTGCTAGTTGGGGGCAGGGGGAAAAACTGTTTTTT. It encodes CSASWGQGEKLFF.